This T cell receptor beta chain was documented in a study of T cells in Graves' hyperthyroidism and ophthalmopathy. At least 3 on the Clinical Activity Score was recorded for ophthalmopathy patients, who also had NOSPECS grade at least 4 and duration under 3 months. There are 12 residues in the CDR3. Trimming shortened V by 3 bases and J by 1 base, and 6 bases separated the two germline ends. Per the germline V gene, CDR1 is DFQATT and CDR2 is SNEGSKA (reference sequence). TCR beta CDR3 regions were amplified from RNA transcripts. A first-round RT-PCR of the TCR CDR3 used the HTBI primer set. TCRdb redid the calling of the multiplex PCR reads with MiXCR, one entry per CDR3 protein. This table has around 500,000 distinct CDR3 sequences, roughly 16% appearing once. The table lists this clonotype with a few counts.

Sequenced: blood. This sequence was found in a woman between 25 and 40 years old with Graves' ophthalmopathy. V usage is TRBV20-1 and J usage is TRBJ1-1; D ambiguous. The DNA of the CDR3 is TGCAGTGCTAGTTTTTGGAACACTGAAGCTTTCTTT. Protein: CSASFWNTEAFF.